This T cell receptor beta chain was retrieved from a study of CD8 T cells in ankylosing spondylitis. Overall study results and limits: What seemed typical of ankylosing spondylitis blood was a TCR beta motif built from several highly homologous variants.

This clonotype was detected many times. Its target is not known. TCRdb reprocessed the 5' RACE reads with MiXCR, giving one entry per CDR3 protein. The sample yields about 500,000 distinct CDR3 sequences, about 5.4% seen once. CDR1 and CDR2 (germline): MNHEY, SVGAGI. V gave up 0 bases and J gave up 2 bases, with 8 bases separating them. The CDR3 has 14 residues. The V gene is TRBV6-5, the J gene TRBJ2-7, with D perhaps being TRBD1 or TRBD2 (5 bases each). The receptor was isolated from a male donor with ankylosing spondylitis. Sequenced: blood, either unsorted or a sorted T cell fraction (not recorded which). This CDR3 is CASSYSGTAYEQYF. DNA of the CDR3: TGTGCCAGCAGTTACTCCGGGACGGCCTACGAGCAGTACTTC.